This passage covers 8 T cell receptor beta chains from one sample sequenced in a study of human thymus T cells. Here immunoSEQ multiplex PCR was the method, and the copy in TCRdb shows in-frame clones only, minus some. The table has tens of thousands of clones, roughly 94% seen once; the top ten hold about 0.12%. The sequencing input was blood. These receptor sequences come from a boy under two years old with a congenital heart defect but otherwise immunologically healthy.

This clone was detected once. The chain combines TRBV11-2 with TRBJ2-1; 8 nucleotides align to TRBD1. The trim removed 6 bases at V and 4 bases at J, leaving 11 bases unmatched. The CDR3 sequence is 16 residues long. In germline, CDR1 is SGHAT, CDR2 FQNNGV. The CDR3 nucleotides read TGTGCCAGCAGTCATGGACAGGGAATAAGTTACAATGAGCAGTTCTTC. Translating it yields CASSHGQGISYNEQFF.

This rearrangement joins TRBV13 to TRBJ2-5; 7 nucleotides line up with TRBD2. Trimming removed 2 bases from V and 1 base from J; junction bases left unmatched: 1. CDR1 and CDR2 from the germline V gene are PRHDT and FYEKMQ (reference sequence). The CDR3 extends over 14 amino acids. The CDR3 nucleotides read TGTGCCAGCAGCTTACGGACTAGCCAAGAGACCCAGTACTTC. This translates into CASSLRTSQETQYF.

The chain has TRBV28 and TRBJ2-5; D gene unclear. Germline V lookup: CDR1 MDHEN, CDR2 SYDVKM. V was pared by 4 bases and J by 0 bases, with 6 bases between. The CDR3 is made up of 13 amino acids. This CDR3 is CASSSGYQETQYF. Written as DNA, the CDR3 is TGTGCCAGCAGTTCAGGCTACCAAGAGACCCAGTACTTC.

J is TRBJ2-4 and V is TRBV13; the match to TRBD2 covers 8 bases. Germline V gene lookup returns CDR1 PRHDT and CDR2 FYEKMQ (reference sequence). This CDR3 is 16 amino acids long. Germline trimming cut 0 bases from V and 4 bases from J; bases unmatched to any gene: 5. CDR3 sequence reads: CASSLGGGADKNIQYF. The DNA for the CDR3 is TGTGCCAGCAGCTTAGGCGGGGGGGCGGATAAAAACATTCAGTACTTC.

The gene calls are TRBV5-3 and TRBJ1-4; TRBD1 matches at 7 bases. TRBV5-3 is recorded as an ORF, its role being uncertain. The CDR3 runs 14 residues. V lost 4 bases, J lost 0 bases, and 0 bases stayed unmatched. This CDR3 reads CARSGTATNEKLFF. The CDR3 region has the DNA TGTGCCAGAAGCGGGACAGCAACTAATGAAAAACTGTTTTTT.

The CDR3 DNA follows: TGCGCCAGCAGCGGAGGACAAATAGCCAAAAACATTCAGTACTTC. Amino acid sequence: CASSGGQIAKNIQYF. This sequence joins TRBV5-1 and TRBJ2-4; the D gene could be TRBD1 or TRBD2 (5 bases each). The V gene's germline CDR1 is SGHRS and CDR2 YFSETQ. Trimming removed 4 bases from V and 0 bases from J, with 11 bases in between. The CDR3 contains 15 residues.

The gene calls are TRBV28 and TRBJ2-1, with 15 positions matching TRBD2. The ends lost 5 bases at V and 2 bases at J; junction bases unmatched: 7. This CDR3 comprises 18 residues. CDR1 is MDHEN and CDR2 is SYDVKM in the germline V gene. The DNA for the CDR3 is TGTGCCAGCAGTGCTCCGGGACTAGCGGGGGGCCCCTACAATGAGCAGTTCTTC. This translates into CASSAPGLAGGPYNEQFF.

The V gene is TRBV29-1, the J gene TRBJ1-1, with a possible D match to TRBD1 (6 bases). The CDR3 consists of 13 residues. Germline values: CDR1 SQVTM, CDR2 ANQGSEA. V was shortened by 6 bases and J by 4 bases, with 15 bases between the two germline ends. The DNA for the CDR3 is TGCAGCGTAACGGGGGGCGAGAGCACTGAAGCTTTCTTT. The encoded protein is CSVTGGESTEAFF.